The present TCR beta chain was sequenced within a study of T cell clones after liver transplantation (dated by TCRdb to between 2018 and 2021). About the full investigation: The samples were obtained from ITN030ST, a randomized trial that attempted immunosuppression withdrawal within 2 years after liver transplantation. Donor-reactive T cell clones were identified by TCRbeta sequencing following a pre-transplant mixed lymphocyte reaction and were subsequently tracked in post-transplant blood. Third party-reactive TCRbeta sequences were also identified from pre-transplant MLRs to serve as an antigen-independent comparator for donor-reactive sequences. Of the eight recipients, a few were HCV-positive, while the remaining recipients had been transplanted for non-autoimmune, non-viral indications. Until randomization at 12-24 months post-transplant, subjects were given standard immunosuppression, with no induction therapy. To count as tolerant, a recipient had to stay completely off immunosuppression for at least one year without liver enzymes climbing beyond twice the upper limit of normal. Blood samples were collected pre-transplant, pre-randomization before withdrawal, and post-randomization after either full withdrawal or failed withdrawal. Of the 8 liver transplant recipients making up the studied cohort, 3 were classified as tolerant and 5 as non-tolerant. Points the paper makes about the study in general: Circulating donor-reactive CD4 TCRbeta sequences fell significantly post-transplant in 5 of 8 subjects, irrespective of tolerance or HCV status. Conclusions were preliminary, limited by small, heterogeneous patient numbers and non-standardized post-transplant time points. A greater decline was seen for donor-reactive sequences than for third party-reactive sequences, suggesting partial antigen-specific deletion unrelated to withdrawal success. Once repertoire turnover was taken into account, donor-reactive detection showed a significant reduction for CD4 in 7 of 8 subjects and for CD8 in 8 of 8. Because no allograft tissue specimens were available, donor-reactive T cells may have migrated into the graft instead of being deleted. Low numbers of available donor cells limited the measurable donor-reactive repertoire in two subjects.

Taken from cysteine to phenylalanine, the CDR3 has 11 residues. Only the CDR3 portion is preserved as DNA: 33 bases, with reading frame beginning at the first base. CDR1 and CDR2, looked up from the germline V gene, are SGHTS and YDEGEE. Trimming removed 8 bases from V and 5 bases from J, leaving 7 bases between the germline ends. With regard to this clone: It has no known antigen specificity. Base qualities were left out, and no much larger clone turns up one base away.

High-throughput TCRbeta CDR3 sequencing of frozen genomic DNA was performed by immunoSEQ, including PCR amplification, mapping, bias correction and internal controls. Regarding the original processing steps: Only productive rearrangements were retained, with each unique TCRbeta sequence defined by its CDR3 nucleotide sequence together with its V and J gene. For a sequence to be called donor-reactive, it needed a frequency of at least 0.01% and at least 5-fold expansion in CFSE-low cells compared with unstimulated pre-transplant cells. Per-subject minimum frequency thresholds, based on the lowest-template unstimulated sample, ensured at least 90% detection power. Repertoire turnover was measured by Jensen-Shannon divergence between the top 1000 TCRbeta sequences post- and pre-transplant. Changes in detection of donor-reactive sequences were tested with two-sided Fisher's exact tests. The clones in this table, taken by TCRdb from immuneACCESS, are in-frame only. Not every clone is retained; where verified, under half of the shortfall comes from an unresolved V gene, and the cause of the rest is unknown. D and trimming come from the DNA, and the V and J calls and clone size come from that table. Counted in this sample were approximately 51,000 clones; 86% of them appeared once. Over 13% of the sample comes from the top ten.

Unstimulated PBMCs, after thawing, were stained for CD3, CD4 and CD8 and then FACS-sorted into CD3+CD4+ and CD3+CD8+ populations. All 8 studied subjects were randomized to immunosuppression withdrawal. The Qiagen DNeasy Blood and Tissue Kit was used for genomic DNA isolation. The rearrangement combines TRBV5-8 with TRBJ2-2; confidence is insufficient to name the D gene. This receptor was obtained from a human patient who received a liver transplant. Following transplantation, part of the T cell population may be supplied by the graft donor rather than the patient. Sequencing was performed on CD8+ T cells from blood, taken 12 months after liver transplant. The CDR3 amino acid sequence is: CASTGTGELFF. Here is the DNA: TGTGCCAGTACGGGTACCGGGGAGCTGTTTTTT.